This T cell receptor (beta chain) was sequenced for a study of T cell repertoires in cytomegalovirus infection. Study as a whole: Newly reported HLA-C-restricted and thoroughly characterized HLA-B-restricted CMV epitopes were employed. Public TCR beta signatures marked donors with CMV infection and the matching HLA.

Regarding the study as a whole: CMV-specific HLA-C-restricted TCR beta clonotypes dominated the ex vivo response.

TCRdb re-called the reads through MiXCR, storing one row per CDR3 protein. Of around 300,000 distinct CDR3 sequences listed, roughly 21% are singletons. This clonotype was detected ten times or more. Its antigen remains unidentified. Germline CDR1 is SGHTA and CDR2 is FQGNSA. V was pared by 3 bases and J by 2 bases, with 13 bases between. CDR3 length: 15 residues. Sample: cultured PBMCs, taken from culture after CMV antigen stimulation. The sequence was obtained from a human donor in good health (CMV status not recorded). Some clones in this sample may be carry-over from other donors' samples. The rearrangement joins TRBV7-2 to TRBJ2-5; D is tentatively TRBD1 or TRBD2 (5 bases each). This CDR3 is CASSLDGTLQETQYF. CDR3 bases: TGTGCCAGCAGCTTGGATGGGACCTTACAAGAGACCCAGTACTTC.